The 8 T cell receptor beta chains in this list originate from one sample, sequenced in a study of shared clonotypes between healthy human individuals. Repertoires were generated with immunoSEQ multiplex PCR, while TCRdb's copy carries only in-frame clones and drops some. The sample shows roughly 700,000 clones, 90% of them seen only once. The sequencing input was memory CD8+ T cells from PBMCs. Subset here: CD45RO+ cells pooled with CCR7-negative TemRA cells. The source of these receptors is a man aged 18 to 29 in good health. Some clones in this sample may be carry-over from other donors' samples.

V gene TRBV4-1 combines with J gene TRBJ2-1, with 7 positions matching TRBD2. This CDR3 region has 14 residues. Germline values: CDR1 MGHRA, CDR2 YSYEKL. J gave up 7 bases and V 4 bases, and 7 bases lay outside the gene matches. The CDR3 loop reads CASSPAGVGNEQFF. In nucleotides, the CDR3 is TGCGCCAGCAGCCCTGCGGGAGTCGGAAATGAGCAGTTCTTC.

This clone was seen just once. The chain links TRBV11-2 to TRBJ1-1, with 8 nucleotides matching TRBD1. The J segment lost 11 bases and the V segment lost 5 bases, leaving 13 bases of the junction unmatched. The germline gives CDR1 SGHAT, CDR2 FQNNGV. This CDR3 region has 14 residues. In DNA form, the CDR3 reads TGTGCCAGCAGCCCACTCAGGACAGGGAGTGCCGCTTTCTTT. It is translated as CASSPLRTGSAAFF.

This clone was observed once. This rearrangement joins TRBV19 to TRBJ1-1; perhaps TRBD1 as D (5 bases). The CDR3 loop spans 14 amino acids. CDR1 and CDR2 (germline): LNHDA, SQIVND (reference sequence). Trimming removed 6 bases at V and 4 bases at J, with 15 bases between. CDR3 region: CASSPLTGPTEAFF. CDR3 nucleotide sequence: TGTGCCAGTAGCCCCCTGACGGGACCCACTGAAGCTTTCTTT.

This chain uses TRBV9 with TRBJ2-1; 9 bases map to TRBD1. Looked up from germline, CDR1 is SGDLS and CDR2 is YYNGEE. The CDR3 extends over 16 amino acids. The V segment lost 0 bases and the J segment 8 bases; nucleotides outside the gene matches: 9. Written as DNA, the CDR3 is TGTGCCAGCAGCGTAGCAACCGGGACAGGGAGAGATGAGCAGTTCTTC. This translates into CASSVATGTGRDEQFF.

This clone was detected only a few times. The chain recombines TRBV2 with TRBJ1-2, with D unresolved. Germline V lookup: CDR1 SNHLY, CDR2 FYNNEI. This CDR3 spans 14 amino acids. V was cut by 3 bases and J by 7 bases, with 15 bases left in between. The CDR3 DNA reads TGTGCCAGCAGTGATTTAACCGCCGTGGTTGGCTACACCTTC. Translating it yields CASSDLTAVVGYTF.

The chain uses TRBV27 and TRBJ2-4; tentatively, D is TRBD1 (6 bases). The CDR3 consists of 15 residues. Per the germline V gene, CDR1 is MNHEY and CDR2 is SMNVEV (reference sequence). V was shortened by 5 bases and J by 3 bases, with 14 bases between the two germline ends. The CDR3 loop is CASSPLTGNKNIQYF. The CDR3 nucleotides read TGTGCCAGCAGTCCGCTCACAGGGAACAAAAACATTCAGTACTTC.

This clone was seen once. The chain uses TRBV9 and TRBJ1-1; the match to TRBD1 covers 7 bases. The V segment lost 6 bases and the J segment 8 bases; nucleotides outside the gene matches: 10. From germline, CDR1 is SGDLS and CDR2 YYNGEE. This CDR3 is 13 amino acids long. Written as DNA, the CDR3 is TGTGCCAGCACCGCCCTCACAGGGGCCGAAGCTTTCTTT. It encodes CASTALTGAEAFF.

The chain recombines TRBV5-1 with TRBJ2-2; 9 positions match TRBD1. V trimming: 3 bases; J trimming: 7 bases; junction bases outside the gene matches: 7. Germline loops: CDR1 SGHRS, CDR2 YFSETQ. This CDR3 is 15 amino acids long. CDR3 residues: CASSSWDREFGELFF. The CDR3 DNA is TGCGCCAGCAGCTCCTGGGACAGGGAGTTCGGGGAGCTGTTTTTT.